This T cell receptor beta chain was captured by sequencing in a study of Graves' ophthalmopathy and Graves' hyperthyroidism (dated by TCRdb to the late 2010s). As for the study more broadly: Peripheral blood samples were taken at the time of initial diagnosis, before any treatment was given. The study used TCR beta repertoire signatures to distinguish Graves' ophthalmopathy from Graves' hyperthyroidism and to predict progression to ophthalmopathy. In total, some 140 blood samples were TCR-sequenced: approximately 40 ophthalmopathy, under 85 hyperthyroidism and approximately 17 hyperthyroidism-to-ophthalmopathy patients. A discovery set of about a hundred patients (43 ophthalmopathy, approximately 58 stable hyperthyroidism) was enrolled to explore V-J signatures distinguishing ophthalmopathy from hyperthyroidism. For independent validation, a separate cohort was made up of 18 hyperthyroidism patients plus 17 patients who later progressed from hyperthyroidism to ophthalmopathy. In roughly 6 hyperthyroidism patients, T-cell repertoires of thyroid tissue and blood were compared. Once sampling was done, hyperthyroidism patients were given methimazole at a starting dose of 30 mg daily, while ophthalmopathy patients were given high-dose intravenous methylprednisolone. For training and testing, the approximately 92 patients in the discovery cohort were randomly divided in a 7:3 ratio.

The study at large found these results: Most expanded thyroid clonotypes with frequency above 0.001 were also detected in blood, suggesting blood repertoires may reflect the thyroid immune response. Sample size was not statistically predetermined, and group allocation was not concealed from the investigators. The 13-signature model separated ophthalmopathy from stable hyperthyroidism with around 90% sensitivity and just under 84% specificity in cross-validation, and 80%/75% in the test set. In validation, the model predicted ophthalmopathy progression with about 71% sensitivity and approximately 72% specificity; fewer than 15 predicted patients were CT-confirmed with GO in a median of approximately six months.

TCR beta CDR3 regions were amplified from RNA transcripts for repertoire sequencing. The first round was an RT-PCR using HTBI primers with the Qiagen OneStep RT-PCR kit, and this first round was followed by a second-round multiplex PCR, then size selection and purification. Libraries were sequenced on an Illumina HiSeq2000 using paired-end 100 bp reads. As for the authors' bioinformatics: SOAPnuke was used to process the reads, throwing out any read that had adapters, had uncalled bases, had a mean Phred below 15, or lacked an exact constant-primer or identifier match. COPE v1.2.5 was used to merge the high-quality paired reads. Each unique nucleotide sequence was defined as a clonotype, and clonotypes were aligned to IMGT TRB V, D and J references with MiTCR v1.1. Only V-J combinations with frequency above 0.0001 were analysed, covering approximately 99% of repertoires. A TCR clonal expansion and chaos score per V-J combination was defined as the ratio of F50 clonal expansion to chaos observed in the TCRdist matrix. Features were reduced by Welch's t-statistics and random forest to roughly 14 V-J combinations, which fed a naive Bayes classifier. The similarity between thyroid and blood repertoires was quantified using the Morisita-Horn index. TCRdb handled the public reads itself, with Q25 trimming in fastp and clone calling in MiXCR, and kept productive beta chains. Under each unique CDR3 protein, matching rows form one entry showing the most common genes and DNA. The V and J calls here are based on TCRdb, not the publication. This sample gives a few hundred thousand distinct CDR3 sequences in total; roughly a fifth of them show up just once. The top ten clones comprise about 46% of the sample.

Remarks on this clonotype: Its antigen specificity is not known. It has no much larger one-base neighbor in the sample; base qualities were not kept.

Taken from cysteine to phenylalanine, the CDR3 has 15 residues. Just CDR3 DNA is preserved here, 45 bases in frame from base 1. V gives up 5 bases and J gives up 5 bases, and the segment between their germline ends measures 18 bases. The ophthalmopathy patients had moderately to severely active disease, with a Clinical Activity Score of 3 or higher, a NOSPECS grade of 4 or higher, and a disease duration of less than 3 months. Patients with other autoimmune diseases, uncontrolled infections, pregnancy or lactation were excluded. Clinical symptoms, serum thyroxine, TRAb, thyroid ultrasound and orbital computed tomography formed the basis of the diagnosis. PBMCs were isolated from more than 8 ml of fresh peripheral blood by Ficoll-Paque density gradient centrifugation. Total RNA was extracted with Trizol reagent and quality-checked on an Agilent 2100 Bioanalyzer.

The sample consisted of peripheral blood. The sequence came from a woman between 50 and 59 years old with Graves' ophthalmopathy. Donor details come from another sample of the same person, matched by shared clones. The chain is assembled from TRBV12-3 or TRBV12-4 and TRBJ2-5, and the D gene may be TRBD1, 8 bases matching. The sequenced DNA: TGTGCCAGCAGTGAAAGGACAGGGAGGGGCGAGACCCAGTACTTC. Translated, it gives CASSERTGRGETQYF.